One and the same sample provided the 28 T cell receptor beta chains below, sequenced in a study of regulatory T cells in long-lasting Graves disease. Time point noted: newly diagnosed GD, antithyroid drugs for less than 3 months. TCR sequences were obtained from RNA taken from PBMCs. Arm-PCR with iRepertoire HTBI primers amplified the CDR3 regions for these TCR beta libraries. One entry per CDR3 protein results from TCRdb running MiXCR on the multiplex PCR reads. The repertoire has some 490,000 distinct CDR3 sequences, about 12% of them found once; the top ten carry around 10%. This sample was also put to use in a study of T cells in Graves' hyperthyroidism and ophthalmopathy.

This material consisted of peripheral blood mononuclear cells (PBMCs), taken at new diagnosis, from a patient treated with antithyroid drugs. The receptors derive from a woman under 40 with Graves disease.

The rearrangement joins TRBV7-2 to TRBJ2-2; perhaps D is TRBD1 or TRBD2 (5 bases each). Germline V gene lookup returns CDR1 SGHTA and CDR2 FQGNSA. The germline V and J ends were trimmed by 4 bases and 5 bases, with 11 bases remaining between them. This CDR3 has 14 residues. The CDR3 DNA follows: TGTGCCAGCAGCTCCCTCGGGGCTACCGGGGAGCTGTTTTTT. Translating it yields CASSSLGATGELFF.

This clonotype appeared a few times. CDR3 in DNA: TGTGCCAGCAGTAACCGGCGGACTAGCGGCTTAGCCAAAAACATTCAGTACTTC. It is translated as CASSNRRTSGLAKNIQYF. The J gene is TRBJ2-4, the V gene TRBV6-2 or TRBV6-3; 10 bases are a match to TRBD2. The J segment lost 0 bases and the V segment lost 5 bases, leaving 10 bases of the junction unmatched. CDR3 length: 18 residues. From germline, CDR1 is MNHEY and CDR2 SVGEGT.

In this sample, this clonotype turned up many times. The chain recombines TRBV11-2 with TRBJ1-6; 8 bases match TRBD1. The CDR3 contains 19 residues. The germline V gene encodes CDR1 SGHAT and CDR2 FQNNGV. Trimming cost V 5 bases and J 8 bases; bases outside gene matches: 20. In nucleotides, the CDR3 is TGTGCCAGCAGCCGCATTTTCCTCCGGGACAGGAGGGTGGATTCACCCCTCCACTTT. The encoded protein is CASSRIFLRDRRVDSPLHF.

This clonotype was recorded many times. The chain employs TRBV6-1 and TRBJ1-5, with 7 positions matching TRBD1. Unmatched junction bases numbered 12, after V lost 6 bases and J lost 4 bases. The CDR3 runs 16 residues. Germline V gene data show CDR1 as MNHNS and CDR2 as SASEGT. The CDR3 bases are TGTGCCAGCAGACCTTACCGGGACAGAGATAATCAGCCCCAGCATTTT. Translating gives CASRPYRDRDNQPQHF.

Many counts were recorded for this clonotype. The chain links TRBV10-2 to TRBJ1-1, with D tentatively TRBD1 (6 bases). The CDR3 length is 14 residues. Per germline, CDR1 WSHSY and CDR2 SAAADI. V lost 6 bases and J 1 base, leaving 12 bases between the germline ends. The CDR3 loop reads CASRAQGSNTEAFF. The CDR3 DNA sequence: TGCGCCAGCAGGGCACAGGGATCGAACACTGAAGCTTTCTTT.

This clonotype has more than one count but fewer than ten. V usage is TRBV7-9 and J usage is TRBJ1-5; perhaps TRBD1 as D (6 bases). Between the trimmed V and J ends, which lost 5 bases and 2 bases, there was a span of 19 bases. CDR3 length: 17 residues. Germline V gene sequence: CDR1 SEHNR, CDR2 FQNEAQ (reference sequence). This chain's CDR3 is CASSDIEGDWGNQPQHF. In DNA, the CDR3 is TGTGCCAGCAGCGACATTGAGGGGGATTGGGGCAATCAGCCCCAGCATTTT.

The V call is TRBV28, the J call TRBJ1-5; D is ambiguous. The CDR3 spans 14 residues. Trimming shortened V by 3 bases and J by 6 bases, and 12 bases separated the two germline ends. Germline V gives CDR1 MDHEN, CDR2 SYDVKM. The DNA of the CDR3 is TGTGCCAGCAGTTTTATGGGTACGAGTCAGCCCCAGCATTTT. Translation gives CASSFMGTSQPQHF.

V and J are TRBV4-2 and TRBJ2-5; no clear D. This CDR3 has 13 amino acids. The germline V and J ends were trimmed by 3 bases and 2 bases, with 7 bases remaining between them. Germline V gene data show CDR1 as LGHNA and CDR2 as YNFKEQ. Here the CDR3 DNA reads TGTGCCAGCAGCCAGGTTCAACAAGAGACCCAGTACTTC. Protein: CASSQVQQETQYF.

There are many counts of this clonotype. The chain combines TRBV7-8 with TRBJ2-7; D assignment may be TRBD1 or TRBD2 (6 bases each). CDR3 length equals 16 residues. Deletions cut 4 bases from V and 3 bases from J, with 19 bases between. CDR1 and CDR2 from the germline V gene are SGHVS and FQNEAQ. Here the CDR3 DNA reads TGTGCCAGCAGCTCGACCGAGGGGGGAGTCGGCTACGAGCAGTACTTC. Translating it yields CASSSTEGGVGYEQYF.

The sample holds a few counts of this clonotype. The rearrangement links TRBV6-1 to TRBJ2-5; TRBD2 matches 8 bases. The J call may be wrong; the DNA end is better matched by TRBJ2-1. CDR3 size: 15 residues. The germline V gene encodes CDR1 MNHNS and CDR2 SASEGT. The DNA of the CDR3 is TGTGCCAGCAGTCCGCCGGGAGGGCGAGGGAATGAGCAGTTCTTC. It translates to CASSPPGGRGNEQFF.

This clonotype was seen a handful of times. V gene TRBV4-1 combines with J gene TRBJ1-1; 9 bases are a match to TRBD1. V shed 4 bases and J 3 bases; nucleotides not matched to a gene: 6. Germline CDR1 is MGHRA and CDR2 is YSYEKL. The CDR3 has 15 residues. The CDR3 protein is CASSPGQGGDTEAFF. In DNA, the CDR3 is TGCGCCAGCAGCCCGGGACAGGGAGGGGACACTGAAGCTTTCTTT.

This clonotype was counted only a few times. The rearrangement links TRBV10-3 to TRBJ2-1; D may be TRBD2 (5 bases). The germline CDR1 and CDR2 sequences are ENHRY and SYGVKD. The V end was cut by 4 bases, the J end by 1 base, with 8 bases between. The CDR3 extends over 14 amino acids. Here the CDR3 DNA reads TGTGCCATCAGTGGCGGAGGTTCCTACAATGAGCAGTTCTTC. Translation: CAISGGGSYNEQFF.

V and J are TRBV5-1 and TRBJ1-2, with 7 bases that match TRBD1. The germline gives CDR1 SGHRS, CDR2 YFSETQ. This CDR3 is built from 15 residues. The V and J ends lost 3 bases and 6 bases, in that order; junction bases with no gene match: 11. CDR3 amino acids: CASSYRDSLRNGYTF. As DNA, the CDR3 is TGCGCCAGCAGCTACCGGGACAGTCTTAGGAATGGCTACACCTTC.

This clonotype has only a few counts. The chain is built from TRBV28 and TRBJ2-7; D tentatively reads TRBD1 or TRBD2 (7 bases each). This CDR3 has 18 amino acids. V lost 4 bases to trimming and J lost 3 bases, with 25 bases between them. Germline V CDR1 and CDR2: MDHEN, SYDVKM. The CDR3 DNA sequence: TGTGCCAGCAGTTCCCTCCCTTGGGGGGGACAGCCTTTCTACGAGCAGTACTTC. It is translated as CASSSLPWGGQPFYEQYF. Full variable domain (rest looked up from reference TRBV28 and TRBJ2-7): DVKVTQSSRYLVKRTGEKVFLECVQDMDHENMFWYRQDPGLGLRLIYFSYDVKMKEKGDIPEGYSVSREKKERFSLILESASTNQTSMYLCASSSLPWGGQPFYEQYFGPGTRLTVT.

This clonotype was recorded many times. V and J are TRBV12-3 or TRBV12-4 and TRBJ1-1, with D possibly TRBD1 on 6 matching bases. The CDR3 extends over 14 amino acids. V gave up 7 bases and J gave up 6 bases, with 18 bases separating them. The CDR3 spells CASKTGHSGAEAFF. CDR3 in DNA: TGTGCCAGCAAGACGGGACACTCGGGGGCTGAAGCTTTCTTT.

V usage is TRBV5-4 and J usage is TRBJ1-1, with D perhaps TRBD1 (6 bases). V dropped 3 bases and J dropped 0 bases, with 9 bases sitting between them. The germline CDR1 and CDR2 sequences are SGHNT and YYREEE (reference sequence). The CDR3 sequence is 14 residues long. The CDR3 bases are TGTGCCAGCAGCTGGGGACACTTGAACACTGAAGCTTTCTTT. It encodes CASSWGHLNTEAFF. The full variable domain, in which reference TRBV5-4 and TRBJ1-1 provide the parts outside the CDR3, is ETGVTQSPTHLIKTRGQQVTLRCSSQSGHNTVSWYQQALGQGPQFIFQYYREEENGRGNFPPRFSGLQFPNYSSELNVNALELDDSALYLCASSWGHLNTEAFFGQGTRLTVV.

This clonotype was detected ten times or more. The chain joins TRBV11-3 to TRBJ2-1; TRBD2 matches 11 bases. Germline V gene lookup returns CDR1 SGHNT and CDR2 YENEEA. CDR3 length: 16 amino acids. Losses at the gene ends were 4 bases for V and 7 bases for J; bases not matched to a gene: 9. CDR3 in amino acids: CASSSGLAGGVNEQFF. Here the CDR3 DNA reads TGTGCCAGCAGCTCAGGCCTAGCGGGGGGTGTGAATGAGCAGTTCTTC.

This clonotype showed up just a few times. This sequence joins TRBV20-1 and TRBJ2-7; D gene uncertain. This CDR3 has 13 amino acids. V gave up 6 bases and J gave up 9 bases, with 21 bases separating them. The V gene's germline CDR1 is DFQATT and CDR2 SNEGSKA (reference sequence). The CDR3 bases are TGCAGTGCCCTGGACGGCTACCTACGAGTGCAGTACTTC. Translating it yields CSALDGYLRVQYF.

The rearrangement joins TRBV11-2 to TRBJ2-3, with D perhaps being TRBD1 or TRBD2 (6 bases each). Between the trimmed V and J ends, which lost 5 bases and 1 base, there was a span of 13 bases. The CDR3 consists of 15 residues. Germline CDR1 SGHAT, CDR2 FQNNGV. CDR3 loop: CASSPGAGRTDTQYF. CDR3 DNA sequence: TGTGCCAGCAGCCCGGGGGCGGGACGCACAGATACGCAGTATTTT.

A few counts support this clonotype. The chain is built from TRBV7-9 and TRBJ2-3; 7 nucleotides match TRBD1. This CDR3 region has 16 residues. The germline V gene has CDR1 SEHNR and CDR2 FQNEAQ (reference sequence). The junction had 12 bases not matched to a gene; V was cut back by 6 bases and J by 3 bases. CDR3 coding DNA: TGTGCCAGCAGAGCACTGACAGGGCGCGGTACAGATACGCAGTATTTT. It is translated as CASRALTGRGTDTQYF.

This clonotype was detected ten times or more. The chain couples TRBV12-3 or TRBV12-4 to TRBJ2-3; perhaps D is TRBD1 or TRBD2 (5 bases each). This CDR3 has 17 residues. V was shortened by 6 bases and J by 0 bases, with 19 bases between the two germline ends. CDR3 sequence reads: CASRRELQEASTDTQYF. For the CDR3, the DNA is TGTGCCAGCAGGAGGGAGCTACAGGAGGCTAGCACAGATACGCAGTATTTT.

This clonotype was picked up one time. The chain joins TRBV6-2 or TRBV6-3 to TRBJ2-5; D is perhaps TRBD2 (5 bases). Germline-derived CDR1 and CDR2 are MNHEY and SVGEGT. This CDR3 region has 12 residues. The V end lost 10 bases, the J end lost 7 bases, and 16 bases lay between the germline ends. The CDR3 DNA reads TGTGCCACCCCCCGTCGGGAAGGGACCCAGTACTTC. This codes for CATPRREGTQYF.

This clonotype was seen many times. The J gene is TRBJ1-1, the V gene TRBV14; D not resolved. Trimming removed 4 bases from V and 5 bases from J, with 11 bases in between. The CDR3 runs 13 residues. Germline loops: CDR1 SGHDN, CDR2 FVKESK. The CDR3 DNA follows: TGTGCCAGCAGCCTTTCTACGAGGACTGAAGCTTTCTTT. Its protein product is CASSLSTRTEAFF.

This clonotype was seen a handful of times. The CDR3 loop is CAWNRGTAYQGNTIYF. The CDR3 bases are TGTGCCTGGAACCGAGGGACCGCTTATCAAGGGAACACCATATATTTT. V and J are TRBV30 and TRBJ1-3; TRBD1 might be the D (5 bases). CDR3 length equals 16 residues. Trimming removed 4 bases from V and 7 bases from J, with 23 bases in between. Germline V gene lookup returns CDR1 GTSNPN and CDR2 SVGIG (reference sequence).

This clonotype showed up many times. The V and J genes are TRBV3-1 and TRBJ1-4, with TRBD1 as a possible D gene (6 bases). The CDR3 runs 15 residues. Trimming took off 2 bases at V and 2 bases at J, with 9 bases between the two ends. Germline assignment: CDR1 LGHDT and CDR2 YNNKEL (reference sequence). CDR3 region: CASSQFQGTNEKLFF. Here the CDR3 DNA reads TGTGCCAGCAGCCAATTCCAGGGGACTAATGAAAAACTGTTTTTT.

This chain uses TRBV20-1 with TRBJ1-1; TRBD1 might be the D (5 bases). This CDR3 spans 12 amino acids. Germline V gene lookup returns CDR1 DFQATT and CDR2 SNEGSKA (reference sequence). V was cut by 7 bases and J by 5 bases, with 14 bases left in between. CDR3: CSVKGLGTEAFF. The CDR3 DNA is TGCAGTGTAAAGGGGCTGGGGACTGAAGCTTTCTTT.

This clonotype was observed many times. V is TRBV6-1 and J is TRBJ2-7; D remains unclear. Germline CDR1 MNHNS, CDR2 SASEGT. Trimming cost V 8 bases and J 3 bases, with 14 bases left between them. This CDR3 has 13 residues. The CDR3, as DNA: TGTGCCAGCCGTAGGTCTGGGGACTACGAGCAGTACTTC. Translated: CASRRSGDYEQYF.

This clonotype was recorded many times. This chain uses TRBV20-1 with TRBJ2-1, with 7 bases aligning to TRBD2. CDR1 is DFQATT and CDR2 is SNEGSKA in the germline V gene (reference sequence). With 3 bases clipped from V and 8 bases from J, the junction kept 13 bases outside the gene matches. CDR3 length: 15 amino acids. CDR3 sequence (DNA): TGCAGTGCTAGGGGGGAGGGAGGGCCTCGGGATGAGCAGTTCTTC. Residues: CSARGEGGPRDEQFF.